Listed below are T cell receptor beta chains from one sample, sequenced in a study of blood T cell repertoires in COVID-19. Clones were sequenced by immunoSEQ multiplex PCR, and TCRdb holds only the in-frame ones, with some missing. Seen here are roughly 430,000 clones, roughly 84% observed once, and the top ten hold 1.4%. Sample: PBMCs or T cells enriched from blood (not recorded which). The receptors here all came from a woman aged 18-35 years who had been exposed to COVID-19. The CDR3 runs from the conserved cysteine through the conserved F or W. The D gene is left open where the match is weak. Not all rows give a size; the values are once, few, many and, for expanded clones, a class.

NA,TRBD2,TRBV11-2,15,TRBJ2-7,TGTGCCAGCAGCTTAGCGGCGGGAGGGGGATACGAGCAGTACTTC,CASSLAAGGGYEQYF
NA,TRBD2,TRBV27,19,TRBJ2-5,TGTGCCAGCAGCCAGGGCTGGGGACTAGCGGGAGGTGTGGATGAGACCCAGTACTTC,CASSQGWGLAGGVDETQYF
NA,NA,TRBV5-4,17,TRBJ1-6,TGTGCCAGCAGCTTGGTAGCAGGGGCGCACTATAATTCACCCCTCCACTTT,CASSLVAGAHYNSPLHF
NA,TRBD2,TRBV7-2,15,TRBJ2-2,TGTGCCAGCTACTTGAGACTAGCGGGTCCCGGGGAGCTGTTTTTT,CASYLRLAGPGELFF
NA,NA,TRBV3-1/TRBV3-2,15,TRBJ2-1,TGTGCCAGCACCGAAACCTTGAGCTCCTACAATGAGCAGTTCTTC,CASTETLSSYNEQFF
NA,TRBD1,TRBV28,14,TRBJ2-7,TGTGCCAGCAATCCCTTCGACAGGGCCTACGAGCAGTACTTC,CASNPFDRAYEQYF
NA,TRBD2,TRBV27,16,TRBJ2-1,TGTGCCAGCAGTTTATCGGACGGGAGGGGCTACAATGAGCAGTTCTTC,CASSLSDGRGYNEQFF
once,NA,TRBV15,15,TRBJ2-1,TGTGCCACCAGCAGACTGGGACTTCTGGGCAATGAGCAGTTCTTC,CATSRLGLLGNEQFF
few,TRBD1,TRBV29-1,14,TRBJ1-4,TGCAGCGTCGCGACAGGGCCTGGTAATGAAAAACTGTTTTTT,CSVATGPGNEKLFF
NA,NA,TRBV27,18,TRBJ1-5,TGTGCCAGCAGACAGCTATACAAGGAGGGAGGGAGGAGTCAGCCCCAGCATTTT,CASRQLYKEGGRSQPQHF
NA,TRBD1,TRBV5-1,15,TRBJ1-1,TGCGCCAGCAGCTCCCAGGGGGCCATGAACACTGAAGCTTTCTTT,CASSSQGAMNTEAFF
NA,TRBD2,TRBV4-2,16,TRBJ2-7,TGTGCCAGCAGCCAAGCCCTTAGCGGGGGGGACCTCGAGCAGTACTTC,CASSQALSGGDLEQYF
NA,NA,TRBV4-3,14,TRBJ1-4,TGCGCCAGCAGCCAAGGCAGGGTAAAGGAAAAACTGTTTTTT,CASSQGRVKEKLFF
NA,TRBD1,TRBV28,17,TRBJ1-5,TGTGCCAGCAGTTTGAGGCCCCAGGGGGCGAGCAATCAGCCCCAGCATTTT,CASSLRPQGASNQPQHF
NA,TRBD2,TRBV5-1,20,TRBJ2-1,TGCGCCAGCAGCTCGACTAGCGGGAGGGCCTTTACCGTAACCTACAATGAGCAGTTCTTC,CASSSTSGRAFTVTYNEQFF
NA,TRBD1,TRBV9,16,TRBJ1-6,TGTGCCAGCAGCGTAGAGGGACAGGGGGCCAATTCACCCCTCCACTTT,CASSVEGQGANSPLHF
NA,TRBD2,TRBV5-1,16,TRBJ2-3,TGCGCCTCACTAGCGGGAGGGCGAACTAGCACAGATACGCAGTATTTT,CASLAGGRTSTDTQYF
NA,NA,TRBV18,14,TRBJ2-7,TGTGCCAGCTCACCAGGGACAAACTCCTACGAGCAGTACTTC,CASSPGTNSYEQYF
NA,TRBD2,TRBV7-2,16,TRBJ2-1,TGTGCCAGCAGCTATAATAGCGGGGGGGCCGGCAATGAGCAGTTCTTC,CASSYNSGGAGNEQFF
NA,TRBD1,TRBV7-2,13,TRBJ2-7,TGTGCCAGCAGCGGGAGACAGGGAGCCGAGCAGTACTTC,CASSGRQGAEQYF
NA,NA,TRBV11-2,15,TRBJ1-5,TGTGCCAGCAGCTCGGAGGGGGGGGGTAATCAGCCCCAGCATTTT,CASSSEGGGNQPQHF
NA,NA,TRBV21-1,15,TRBJ1-3,TGTGCCAGCAGCAAAGGGCCGGGGGGTTCGGACACCATATATTTT,CASSKGPGGSDTIYF
NA,TRBD1,TRBV7-9,15,TRBJ2-1,TGTGCCAGCAGCCAAGGGACAGGGGGCTTCAATGAGCAGTTCTTC,CASSQGTGGFNEQFF
NA,NA,TRBV29-1,11,TRBJ1-1,TGCAGCGTTGAAAACGCAGGAGAAGCTTTCTTT,CSVENAGEAFF
NA,TRBD1,TRBV7-2,15,TRBJ1-2,TGTGCCAGCAGAATGGGACAGGGGACCCTCTATGGCTACACCTTC,CASRMGQGTLYGYTF
once,TRBD2,TRBV5-5,15,TRBJ2-1,TGTGCCAGCAGCACCCCGGGACTAGCAAACAATGAGCAGTTCTTC,CASSTPGLANNEQFF
NA,TRBD2,TRBV5-1,15,TRBJ2-1,TGCGCCAGCAGCTTCACTAGCGGGAGCCACAATGAGCAGTTCTTC,CASSFTSGSHNEQFF
NA,TRBD1,TRBV5-1,15,TRBJ2-1,TGCGCCAGTCAGATCTCGGACAGGTCCTGGGGTGAGCAGTTCTTC,CASQISDRSWGEQFF
once,NA,TRBV5-6,16,TRBJ2-1,TGTGCCAGCAGCTTAGAAGCGCCCGTGTACCACAATGAGCAGTTCTTC,CASSLEAPVYHNEQFF
NA,TRBD2,TRBV10-3,13,TRBJ2-7,TGTGCCATCAGTGACACTAGCGGCTACGAGCAGTACTTC,CAISDTSGYEQYF
NA,NA,TRBV7-8,14,TRBJ1-1,TGTGCCAGCAGCTTAGCTCAGGGCGGCACTGAAGCTTTCTTT,CASSLAQGGTEAFF
NA,NA,TRBV18,13,TRBJ2-5,TGTGCCAGCTCACCACGGAGGGTTGAGACCCAGTACTTC,CASSPRRVETQYF
NA,NA,TRBV28,14,TRBJ1-5,TGTGCCAGCAGTTTGGACATAGGGTATCAGCCCCAGCATTTT,CASSLDIGYQPQHF
few,TRBD1,TRBV28,13,TRBJ1-2,TGTGCCAGCAGCCCACGACAGGGACGTGGCTACACCTTC,CASSPRQGRGYTF
NA,NA,TRBV5-6,15,TRBJ1-6,TGTGCCAGCAGCGTAAGACAGGTCCGCGATTCACCCCTCCACTTT,CASSVRQVRDSPLHF
NA,TRBD1,TRBV7-9,16,TRBJ1-1,TGTGCCAGCAGCTTAGACGGGACAGGGGCAAACACTGAAGCTTTCTTT,CASSLDGTGANTEAFF
NA,NA,TRBV12-3/TRBV12-4,12,TRBJ1-2,TGTGCCAGTTCAAAGTTAGGGGTTGGCTACACCTTC,CASSKLGVGYTF
NA,NA,TRBV4-2,15,TRBJ1-3,TGTGCCAGCAGCCGGGACGGGAGCTCTGGAAACACCATATATTTT,CASSRDGSSGNTIYF
NA,NA,TRBV28,15,TRBJ2-1,TGTGCCAGCAGTTTCCGAGGAACCTCCTACAATGAGCAGTTCTTC,CASSFRGTSYNEQFF
many,TRBD2,TRBV7-7,17,TRBJ2-5,TGTGCCAGCAGCTTAGTAGGGCTAGCGGGGGCCCCGGGGACCCAGTACTTC,CASSLVGLAGAPGTQYF
NA,TRBD2,TRBV2,15,TRBJ2-1,TGTGCCAGCACTTTGGAGGGGACTACCTACAATGAGCAGTTCTTC,CASTLEGTTYNEQFF